The 26 T cell receptor beta chains given below trace back to one sample, sequenced in a study of T cells in narcolepsy (dated by TCRdb to the late 2010s). Library prep was done by the immunoSEQ multiplex PCR assay. As stored in TCRdb, this immuneACCESS dataset retains in-frame rearrangements with V and J assigned. A fraction of the clones does not appear; measured against another copy, unresolved V genes explain less than half of the discrepancy, and the remainder lacks a known reason. In this sample the table shows roughly 30,000 clones, roughly 80% of which occur a single time. The ten biggest clones cover about 2.3% of the sample. Sequencing was done on a sample of memory (CD45RA-) CD4+ T cells from blood. What this sample's cell subset or site label stands for: memory T cells sorted ex vivo from peripheral blood. All receptors derive from a human donor in good health.

The V and J genes are TRBV13 and TRBJ2-3; D unresolved. The germline V and J ends were trimmed by 0 bases and 0 bases, with 4 bases remaining between them. CDR1 is PRHDT and CDR2 is FYEKMQ in the germline V gene (reference sequence). CDR3 length: 14 amino acids. CDR3: CASSLGASTDTQYF. The CDR3 region has the DNA TGTGCCAGCAGCTTAGGCGCCAGCACAGATACGCAGTATTTT.

The V call is TRBV2, the J call TRBJ2-4; tentative D call: TRBD1 (6 bases). V was cut by 5 bases and J by 4 bases, with 18 bases left in between. The CDR3 sequence is 16 residues long. Germline assignment: CDR1 SNHLY and CDR2 FYNNEI. CDR3 nucleotides: TGTGCCAGCAGTTCACAGGGTATAGCTTCGAAAAACATTCAGTACTTC. Protein sequence: CASSSQGIASKNIQYF.

The chain carries TRBV7-2 and TRBJ2-3, with D unclear. The germline gives CDR1 SGHTA, CDR2 FQGNSA. CDR3 length: 14 amino acids. Trimming took 1 base from V and 4 from J, leaving 9 bases between them. For the CDR3, the DNA is TGTGCCAGCAGCTTAGGCGCAAGGGCAGATACGCAGTATTTT. As protein: CASSLGARADTQYF. The variable domain in full, completed from reference TRBV7-2 and TRBJ2-3, reads GAGVSQSPSNKVTEKGKDVELRCDPISGHTALYWYRQSLGQGLEFLIYFQGNSAPDKSGLPSDRFSAERTGGSVSTLTIQRTQQEDSAVYLCASSLGARADTQYFGPGTRLTVL.

The gene calls are TRBV5-1 and TRBJ1-4, with D possibly being TRBD1 (5 bases). Germline V lookup: CDR1 SGHRS, CDR2 YFSETQ. Trimming removed 5 bases at V and 4 bases at J, with 15 bases between. The CDR3 spans 15 residues. CDR3 protein: CASRSGDPDNEKLFF. CDR3 DNA sequence: TGCGCCAGCAGGTCTGGGGACCCAGATAATGAAAAACTGTTTTTT.

CDR3: CATREPGTHQTDTQYF. The DNA of the CDR3 is TGTGCCACCAGGGAACCCGGGACACATCAGACAGATACGCAGTATTTT. V gene TRBV15 combines with J gene TRBJ2-3; maybe TRBD1 (6 bases). Germline V gene lookup returns CDR1 LNHNV and CDR2 YYDKDF (reference sequence). This CDR3 has 16 amino acids. Trimming pared 6 bases from V and 3 bases from J, leaving 19 bases between.

The chain uses TRBV7-2 and TRBJ1-2; 7 nucleotides line up with TRBD1. The trim removed 5 bases at V and 3 bases at J, leaving 3 bases unmatched. The CDR3 runs 13 residues. Per the germline V gene, CDR1 is SGHTA and CDR2 is FQGNSA. Here the CDR3 reads CASSLGTDYGYTF. The CDR3 bases are TGTGCCAGCAGCCTGGGGACAGACTATGGCTACACCTTC.

This sequence joins TRBV6-1 and TRBJ1-2; D remains ambiguous. The CDR3 is 13 residues long. CDR1 is MNHNS, CDR2 SASEGT, per germline. Between the trimmed V and J ends, which lost 10 bases and 7 bases, there was a span of 19 bases. The CDR3 nucleotides are TGTGCCACCGATGGGGAAATCGTTCGTGGCTACACCTTC. Encoded protein: CATDGEIVRGYTF.

V and J are TRBV6-5 and TRBJ2-7, with 8 bases identical to TRBD1. The CDR3 totals 13 residues. The germline V gene encodes CDR1 MNHEY and CDR2 SVGAGI. Trimming cost V 7 bases and J 6 bases; bases outside gene matches: 8. CDR3 amino acids: CASKPGQGAEQYF. The DNA of the CDR3 is TGTGCCAGCAAACCAGGGCAGGGGGCCGAGCAGTACTTC.

The chain has TRBV6-4 and TRBJ2-3; 9 bases map to TRBD2. This CDR3 comprises 17 residues. The trim removed 6 bases at V and 2 bases at J, leaving 12 bases unmatched. Germline values: CDR1 MRHNA, CDR2 SNTAGT. Here the CDR3 DNA reads TGTGCCAGCAGCAAAGGGGCTAGCGGGGTTACCACAGATACGCAGTATTTT. This sequence encodes CASSKGASGVTTDTQYF.

The V gene is TRBV6-5, the J gene TRBJ1-1, with D perhaps matching TRBD1 (6 bases). There are 13 residues in the CDR3. V lost 8 bases to trimming and J lost 6 bases, with 16 bases between them. From germline, CDR1 is MNHEY and CDR2 SVGAGI. CDR3 nucleotide sequence: TGTGCCAGCGCTAGGGGGGGGCACGCTGAAGCTTTCTTT. This translates into CASARGGHAEAFF.

The CDR3 DNA follows: TGTGCCAGCAGCCAAGATCGGCGTGAGACCCAGTACTTC. Protein sequence: CASSQDRRETQYF. The J gene is TRBJ2-5, the V gene TRBV21-1. TRBV21-1 is tagged as a pseudogene. This CDR3 contains 13 residues.

V usage is TRBV2 and J usage is TRBJ1-2; 7 bases are shared with TRBD1. V lost 4 bases to trimming and J lost 0 bases; unmatched junction nucleotides: 5. Germline V lookup: CDR1 SNHLY, CDR2 FYNNEI. There are 15 residues in the CDR3. The CDR3 nucleotides are TGTGCCAGCAGTGGACAGGGTTTCGCTAACTATGGCTACACCTTC. Translating gives CASSGQGFANYGYTF.

The count of this clone is one. The chain couples TRBV6-1 to TRBJ2-7, with TRBD1 matching 7 bases. The CDR3 spans 14 residues. In germline, CDR1 is MNHNS, CDR2 SASEGT. J was trimmed by 0 bases and V by 7 bases; bases with no gene match: 6. The CDR3 protein is CASMSRQGSYEQYF. CDR3 nucleotide sequence: TGTGCCAGCATGAGTAGACAGGGCTCCTACGAGCAGTACTTC.

This chain connects TRBV7-7 to TRBJ2-5; 7 nucleotides line up with TRBD1. The CDR3 runs 15 residues. In germline, CDR1 is SSHAT, CDR2 FNYEAQ (reference sequence). The J segment lost 2 bases and the V segment lost 3 bases, leaving 6 bases of the junction unmatched. CDR3 sequence: CASSLVQGTQETQYF. CDR3 nucleotides: TGTGCCAGCAGCTTGGTACAGGGGACACAAGAGACCCAGTACTTC.

V gene TRBV19 combines with J gene TRBJ2-1; TRBD1 might be the D (6 bases). Trimming shortened V by 6 bases and J by 5 bases, and 17 bases separated the two germline ends. This CDR3 is 15 amino acids long. CDR1 and CDR2 (germline): LNHDA, SQIVND (reference sequence). The DNA of the CDR3 is TGTGCCAGTAGCCAGGGGCAGGGCTTTAACAATGAGCAGTTCTTC. This sequence encodes CASSQGQGFNNEQFF.

V and J are TRBV6-6 and TRBJ2-5; D not resolved. The J call may be wrong; the DNA end is better matched by TRBJ2-7. Germline CDR1 and CDR2: MNHNY and SVGAGI (reference sequence). The CDR3 runs 11 residues. For the CDR3, the DNA is TGTGCCAGCAGCGGCGTCTACGAGCAGTACTTC. Encoded protein: CASSGVYEQYF.

The chain employs TRBV11-2 and TRBJ2-2; 9 bases are a match to TRBD1. CDR3 size: 16 residues. Trimming removed 3 bases from V and 5 bases from J; junction bases left unmatched: 7. Germline CDR1 is SGHAT and CDR2 is FQNNGV. This CDR3 reads CASSFGGTGRTGELFF. In nucleotides, the CDR3 is TGTGCCAGCAGCTTTGGAGGGACAGGGCGGACCGGGGAGCTGTTTTTT.

The rearrangement joins TRBV5-6 to TRBJ1-3; D ambiguous. The CDR3 length is 13 residues. Trimming cost V 4 bases and J 4 bases, with 9 bases left between them. Looked up from germline, CDR1 is SGHDT and CDR2 is YYEEEE. CDR3 region: CASSPQRGNTIYF. In nucleotides, the CDR3 is TGTGCCAGCAGCCCCCAAAGAGGAAACACCATATATTTT.

Here the CDR3 DNA reads TGTGCCAGCAGCCGGGGACATAACACTGAAGCTTTCTTT. Its translation: CASSRGHNTEAFF. The chain uses TRBV11-2 and TRBJ1-1, with D perhaps TRBD1 (6 bases). Trimming took 5 bases from V and 2 from J, leaving 9 bases between them. The germline V gene has CDR1 SGHAT and CDR2 FQNNGV. The CDR3 runs to 13 residues.

V usage is TRBV18 and J usage is TRBJ1-1; TRBD1 might be the D (5 bases). Germline CDR1 reads KGHSH; CDR2 reads LQKENI. CDR3 length equals 14 residues. With 6 bases removed from V and 0 bases from J, the gap between germline ends came to 11 bases. DNA of the CDR3: TGTGCCAGCTCGTCGCAGGGCGTGAACACTGAAGCTTTCTTT. It yields the protein CASSSQGVNTEAFF.

This sequence joins TRBV5-4 and TRBJ2-3; D could derive from TRBD1 or TRBD2 (7 bases each). Deletions cut 3 bases from V and 2 bases from J, with 19 bases between. CDR1 and CDR2 (germline): SGHNT, YYREEE (reference sequence). The CDR3 sequence is 17 residues long. CDR3 amino acids: CASSSYGGTDITDTQYF. Written as DNA, the CDR3 is TGTGCCAGCAGCTCCTACGGGGGGACAGATATCACAGATACGCAGTATTTT.

The rearrangement joins TRBV6-6 to TRBJ2-7; the match to TRBD1 covers 8 bases. The ends lost 5 bases at V and 5 bases at J; junction bases unmatched: 8. The CDR3 extends over 14 amino acids. From germline, CDR1 is MNHNY and CDR2 SVGAGI (reference sequence). CDR3 DNA: TGTGCCAGCAGTCACCTTCGGGACAGGAACGAGCAGTACTTC. It translates to CASSHLRDRNEQYF.

J is TRBJ1-3 and V is TRBV15, with no clear D. Germline CDR1 reads LNHNV; CDR2 reads YYDKDF (reference sequence). The CDR3 covers 14 residues. The V end was cut by 5 bases, the J end by 2 bases, with 10 bases between. The CDR3 DNA follows: TGTGCCACCAGCCGCTTTGGGGCTGGAAACACCATATATTTT. Its translation is CATSRFGAGNTIYF.

V gene TRBV5-1 combines with J gene TRBJ2-3; 10 bases line up with TRBD1. CDR1 SGHRS and CDR2 YFSETQ come from the germline V gene. The CDR3 covers 17 residues. V lost 1 base, J lost 4 bases, and 9 bases stayed unmatched. Here the CDR3 DNA reads TGCGCCAGCAGCTTGAGGCCCCCGGGACAGGGGCCAGATACGCAGTATTTT. Protein: CASSLRPPGQGPDTQYF.

In its sample, this clone ranks as medium-sized (0.01 to 0.1%). CDR3 bases: TGTGCCAGCAGCTCCCCAGCGGGCGGAAACACCGGGGAGCTGTTTTTT. Translated: CASSSPAGGNTGELFF. The genes are TRBV7-2 and TRBJ2-2; possible D gene TRBD2, 6 bases. CDR1 and CDR2 (germline): SGHTA, FQGNSA. The CDR3 loop spans 16 amino acids. Trimming shortened V by 4 bases and J by 2 bases, and 14 bases separated the two germline ends.

The chain links TRBV5-1 to TRBJ2-3; D may be TRBD2 (6 bases). The V end was cut by 4 bases, the J end by 4 bases, with 16 bases between. Germline V CDR1 and CDR2: SGHRS, YFSETQ. The CDR3 is 15 residues long. The CDR3 DNA reads as TGCGCCAGCAGCAGTGGAGGGGACGTCGCAGATACGCAGTATTTT. Protein sequence: CASSSGGDVADTQYF.